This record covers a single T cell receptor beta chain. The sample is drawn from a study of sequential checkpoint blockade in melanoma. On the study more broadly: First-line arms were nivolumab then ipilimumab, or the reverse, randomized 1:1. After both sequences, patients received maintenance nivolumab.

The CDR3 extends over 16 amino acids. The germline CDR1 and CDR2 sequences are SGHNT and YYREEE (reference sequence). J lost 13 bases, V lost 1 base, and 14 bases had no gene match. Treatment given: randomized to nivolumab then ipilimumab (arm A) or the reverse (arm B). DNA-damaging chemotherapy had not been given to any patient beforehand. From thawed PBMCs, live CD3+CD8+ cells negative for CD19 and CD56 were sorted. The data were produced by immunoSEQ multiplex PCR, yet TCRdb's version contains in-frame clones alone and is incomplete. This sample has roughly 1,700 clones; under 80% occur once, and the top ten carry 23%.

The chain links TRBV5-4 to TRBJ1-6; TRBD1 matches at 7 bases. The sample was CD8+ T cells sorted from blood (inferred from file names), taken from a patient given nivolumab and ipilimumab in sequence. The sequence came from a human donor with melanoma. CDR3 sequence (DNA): TGTGCCAGCAGCTTGAGTGTCGAGACAGGGATAAACCCCCTCCACTTT. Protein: CASSLSVETGINPLHF.